The 12 T cell receptor beta chains presented below share a single source sample, sequenced in a study of neurological immune-mediated disorders. MiXCR, run by TCRdb on the 5' RACE reads, gives a single entry per CDR3 protein. The repertoire includes about 59,000 distinct CDR3 sequences, roughly 13% of them detected once, and roughly 10% sits in the top ten. Specimen: PBMCs. The receptors were sampled from a woman between 55 and 75 years old with HTLV-1-associated myelopathy (HAM/TSP).

This clonotype was observed at least ten times. V usage is TRBV28 and J usage is TRBJ2-3, with unresolved D. CDR1 and CDR2 (germline): MDHEN, SYDVKM. V gave up 7 bases and J gave up 0 bases, with 8 bases separating them. The CDR3 extends over 13 amino acids. CDR3 amino acids: CASTDSSTDTQYF. Here the CDR3 DNA reads TGTGCCAGCACCGACTCTAGCACAGATACGCAGTATTTT.

The rearrangement links TRBV12-5 to TRBJ2-1; tentatively, D is TRBD1 (5 bases). CDR1 is LGHNT, CDR2 FRNRAP, per germline. Between the trimmed V and J ends, which lost 6 bases and 3 bases, there was a span of 9 bases. The CDR3 totals 13 residues. CDR3 nucleotide sequence: TGTGCTAGTGGCTCAGACAGCTACAATGAGCAGTTCTTC. It encodes CASGSDSYNEQFF.

This clonotype was seen at least ten times. The gene calls are TRBV6-2 or TRBV6-3 and TRBJ2-5; 13 bases are a match to TRBD2. From germline, CDR1 is MNHEY and CDR2 SVGEGT. Trimming took 8 bases from V and 5 from J; bases not matched to a gene: 8. The CDR3 is 15 amino acids. The CDR3 region has the DNA TGTGCCAGCCTCACCCCGACTAGCGGGAGGGAGACCCAGTACTTC. Its translation is CASLTPTSGRETQYF.

In this sample, this clonotype turned up many times. The chain employs TRBV5-1 and TRBJ2-3, with D possibly being TRBD1 or TRBD2 (6 bases each). V was pared by 4 bases and J by 3 bases, with 15 bases between. The CDR3 spans 15 residues. Germline V gives CDR1 SGHRS, CDR2 YFSETQ. CDR3 DNA sequence: TGCGCCAGCAGCGAGGAGGGGGTCCGGACAGATACGCAGTATTTT. This codes for CASSEEGVRTDTQYF.

The gene calls are TRBV11-2 and TRBJ2-7, with 8 nucleotides matching TRBD1. CDR1 is SGHAT, CDR2 FQNNGV, per germline. With V trimmed by 4 bases and J by 6 bases, 5 bases remained unmatched. The CDR3 contains 13 residues. CDR3 sequence reads: CASSYGQGTEQYF. CDR3 nucleotides: TGTGCCAGCAGCTACGGACAGGGTACCGAGCAGTACTTC.

The table lists this clonotype with many counts. The rearrangement joins TRBV3-1 to TRBJ1-3; D is possibly TRBD1 (5 bases). V was clipped by 4 bases and J by 0 bases, with 13 bases between them. This CDR3 contains 16 residues. Germline assignment: CDR1 LGHDT and CDR2 YNNKEL (reference sequence). The CDR3 coding sequence is TGTGCCAGCAGCCTGGGGACCTACGGCTCTGGAAACACCATATATTTT. The encoded protein is CASSLGTYGSGNTIYF.

The table lists this clonotype with many counts. The V and J genes are TRBV5-1 and TRBJ2-7, with 11 nucleotides matching TRBD2. The CDR3 spans 14 residues. After removal of 2 bases from V and 7 bases from J, the junction contained 5 bases not matched to a gene. Germline V gene lookup returns CDR1 SGHRS and CDR2 YFSETQ. The CDR3 DNA follows: TGCGCCAGCAGCTTTAGCGGGGGGGTCCAAGAGCAGTACTTC. This sequence encodes CASSFSGGVQEQYF.

This clonotype was found a few times. The V gene is TRBV3-1, the J gene TRBJ1-1; perhaps TRBD1 as D (5 bases). CDR1 is LGHDT, CDR2 YNNKEL, per germline (reference sequence). V lost 1 base, J lost 1 base, and 7 bases lay in between. The CDR3 totals 14 residues. DNA of the CDR3: TGTGCCAGCAGCCAAGGTGGGGCGAACACTGAAGCTTTCTTT. This codes for CASSQGGANTEAFF.

At least ten counts were recorded for this clonotype. This chain uses TRBV11-1 with TRBJ1-1, with a tentative D call TRBD1 (6 bases). The CDR3 contains 18 residues. Germline-derived CDR1 and CDR2 are SGHAT and FQDESV (reference sequence). V lost 1 base and J lost 5, with 23 bases in between. This CDR3 is CASSLEAGHFMEGTEAFF. Written as DNA, the CDR3 is TGTGCCAGCAGCTTAGAAGCGGGACACTTCATGGAGGGAACTGAAGCTTTCTTT.

This clonotype has just a few counts. The chain has TRBV20-1 and TRBJ1-2, with TRBD1 matching over 8 bases. The CDR3 is 16 residues long. The germline V gene has CDR1 DFQATT and CDR2 SNEGSKA (reference sequence). The V and J ends lost 6 bases and 0 bases, in that order; junction bases with no gene match: 12. CDR3 coding DNA: TGCAGTGCCAACCCAGAGGACAGGGTCTCTAACTATGGCTACACCTTC. It specifies CSANPEDRVSNYGYTF.

This clonotype was observed at least ten times. This chain uses TRBV7-9 with TRBJ2-5; D unclear. Germline lookup yields CDR1 SEHNR and CDR2 FQNEAQ (reference sequence). The germline V and J ends were trimmed by 6 bases and 2 bases, with 10 bases remaining between them. The CDR3 runs to 13 residues. CDR3 sequence reads: CASSSSWQETQYF. The CDR3 DNA follows: TGTGCCAGCAGTTCTTCATGGCAAGAGACCCAGTACTTC.

By share, this clonotype ranks as medium-sized. The rearrangement links TRBV20-1 to TRBJ2-5; 11 nucleotides align to TRBD2. Germline CDR1 and CDR2: DFQATT and SNEGSKA (reference sequence). The CDR3 is 14 amino acids. V trimming: 2 bases; J trimming: 4 bases; junction bases outside the gene matches: 3. This CDR3 is CSARHSGGGETQYF. CDR3 DNA sequence: TGCAGTGCTAGACATAGCGGGGGGGGAGAGACCCAGTACTTC.